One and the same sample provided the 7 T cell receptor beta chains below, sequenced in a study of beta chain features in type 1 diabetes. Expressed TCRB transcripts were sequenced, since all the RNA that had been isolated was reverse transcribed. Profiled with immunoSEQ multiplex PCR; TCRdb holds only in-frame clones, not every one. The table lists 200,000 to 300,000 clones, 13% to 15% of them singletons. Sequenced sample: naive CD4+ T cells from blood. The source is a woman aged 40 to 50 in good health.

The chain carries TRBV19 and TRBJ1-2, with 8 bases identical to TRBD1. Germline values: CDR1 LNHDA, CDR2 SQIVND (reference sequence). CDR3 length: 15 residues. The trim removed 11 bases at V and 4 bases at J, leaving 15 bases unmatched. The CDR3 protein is CAAAGQADGGYGYTF. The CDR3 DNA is TGTGCCGCCGCGGGACAGGCCGATGGTGGCTATGGCTACACCTTC. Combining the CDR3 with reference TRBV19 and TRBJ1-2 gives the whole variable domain DGGITQSPKYLFRKEGQNVTLSCEQNLNHDAMYWYRQDPGQGLRLIYYSQIVNDFQKGDIAEGYSVSREKKESFPLTVTSAQKNPTAFYLCAAAGQADGGYGYTFGSGTRLTVV.

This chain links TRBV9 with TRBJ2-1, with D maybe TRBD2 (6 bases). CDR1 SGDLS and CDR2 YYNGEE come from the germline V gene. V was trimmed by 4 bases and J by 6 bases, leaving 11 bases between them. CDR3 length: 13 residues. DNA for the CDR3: TGTGCCAGCAGCCCCGCCGGGGGCAATGAGCAGTTCTTC. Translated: CASSPAGGNEQFF.

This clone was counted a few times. CDR3 in amino acids: CASSPPGQGAGAQYF. The CDR3 coding sequence is TGTGCCAGCTCACCACCGGGACAGGGCGCCGGGGCCCAGTACTTC. This rearrangement joins TRBV18 to TRBJ2-5, with 9 positions matching TRBD1. The junction had 8 bases not matched to a gene; V was cut back by 0 bases and J by 9 bases. Germline CDR1 is KGHSH and CDR2 is LQKENI. This CDR3 is 15 amino acids long.

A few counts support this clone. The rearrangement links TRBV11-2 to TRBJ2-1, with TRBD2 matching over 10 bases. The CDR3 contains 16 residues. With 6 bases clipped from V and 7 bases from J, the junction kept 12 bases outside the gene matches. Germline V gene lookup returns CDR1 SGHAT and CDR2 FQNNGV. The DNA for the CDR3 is TGTGCCAGCAGGGAAGCGGGGGGGCTTTCTTCTAATGAGCAGTTCTTC. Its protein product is CASREAGGLSSNEQFF.

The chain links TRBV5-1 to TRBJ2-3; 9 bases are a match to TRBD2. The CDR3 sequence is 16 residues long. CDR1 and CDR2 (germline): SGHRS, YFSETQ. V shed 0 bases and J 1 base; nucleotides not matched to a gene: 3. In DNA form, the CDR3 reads TGCGCCAGCAGCTTGGGAGCGGGGGGCCGCACAGATACGCAGTATTTT. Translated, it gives CASSLGAGGRTDTQYF.

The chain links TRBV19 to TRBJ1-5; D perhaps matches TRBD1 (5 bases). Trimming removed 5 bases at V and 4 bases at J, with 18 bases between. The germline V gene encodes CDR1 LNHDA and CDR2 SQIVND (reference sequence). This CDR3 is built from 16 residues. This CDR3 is CASSYLTGARNQPQHF. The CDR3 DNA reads TGTGCCAGTAGTTATCTTACTGGGGCGCGTAATCAGCCCCAGCATTTT.

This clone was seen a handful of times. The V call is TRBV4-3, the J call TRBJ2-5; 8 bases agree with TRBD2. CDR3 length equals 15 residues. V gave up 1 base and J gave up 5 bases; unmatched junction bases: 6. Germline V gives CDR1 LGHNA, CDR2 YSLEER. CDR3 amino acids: CASSQGSAGGETQYF. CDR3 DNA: TGCGCCAGCAGCCAAGGGTCTGCGGGGGGTGAGACCCAGTACTTC.